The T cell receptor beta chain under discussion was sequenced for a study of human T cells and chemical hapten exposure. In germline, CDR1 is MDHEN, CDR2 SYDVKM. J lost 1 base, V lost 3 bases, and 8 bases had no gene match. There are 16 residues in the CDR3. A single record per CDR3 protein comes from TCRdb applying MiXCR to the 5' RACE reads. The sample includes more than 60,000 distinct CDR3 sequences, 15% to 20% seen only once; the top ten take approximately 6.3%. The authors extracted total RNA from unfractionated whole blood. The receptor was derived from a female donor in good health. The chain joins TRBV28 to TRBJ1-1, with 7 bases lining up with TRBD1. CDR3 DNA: TGTGCCAGCAGTTTTGGGGGGACAGCCCAGAACACTGAAGCTTTCTTT. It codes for CASSFGGTAQNTEAFF.